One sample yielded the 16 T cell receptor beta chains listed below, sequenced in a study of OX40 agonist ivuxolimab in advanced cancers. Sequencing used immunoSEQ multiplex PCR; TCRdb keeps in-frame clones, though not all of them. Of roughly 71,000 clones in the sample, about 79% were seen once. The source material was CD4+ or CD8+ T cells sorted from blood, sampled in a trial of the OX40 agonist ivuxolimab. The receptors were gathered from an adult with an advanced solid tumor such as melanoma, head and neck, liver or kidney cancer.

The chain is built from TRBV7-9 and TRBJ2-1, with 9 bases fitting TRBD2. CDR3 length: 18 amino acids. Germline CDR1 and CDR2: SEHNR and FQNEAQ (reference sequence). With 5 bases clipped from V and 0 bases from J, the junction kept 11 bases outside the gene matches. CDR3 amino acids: CASSLVRGSGSSYNEQFF. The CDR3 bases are TGTGCCAGCAGCCTAGTGAGAGGTAGCGGGAGCTCCTACAATGAGCAGTTCTTC.

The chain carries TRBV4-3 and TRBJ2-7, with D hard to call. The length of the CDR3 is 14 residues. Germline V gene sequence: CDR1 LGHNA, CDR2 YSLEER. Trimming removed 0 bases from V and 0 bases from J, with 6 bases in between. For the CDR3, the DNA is TGCGCCAGCAGCCAAGATCCCAACTCCTACGAGCAGTACTTC. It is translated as CASSQDPNSYEQYF.

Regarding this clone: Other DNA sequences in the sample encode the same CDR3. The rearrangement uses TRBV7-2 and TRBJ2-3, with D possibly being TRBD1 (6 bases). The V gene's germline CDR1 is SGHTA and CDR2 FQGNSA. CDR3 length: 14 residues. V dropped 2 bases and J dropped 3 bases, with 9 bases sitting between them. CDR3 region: CASSLLGGTDTQYF. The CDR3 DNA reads TGTGCCAGCAGCTTATTAGGGGGAACAGATACGCAGTATTTT.

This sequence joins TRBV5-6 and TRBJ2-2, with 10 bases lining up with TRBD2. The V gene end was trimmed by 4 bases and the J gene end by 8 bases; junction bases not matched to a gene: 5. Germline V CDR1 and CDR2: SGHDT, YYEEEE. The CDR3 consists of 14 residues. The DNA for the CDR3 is TGTGCCAGCAGCCCGGGACTAGCGACAGGGGAGCTGTTTTTT. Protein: CASSPGLATGELFF.

This chain's CDR3 is CASSQQQGEGQPQHF. The DNA for the CDR3 is TGTGCCAGCAGCCAACAGCAGGGGGAAGGTCAGCCCCAGCATTTT. The V and J genes are TRBV4-2 and TRBJ1-5; 7 bases are shared with TRBD1. CDR1 is LGHNA, CDR2 YNFKEQ, per germline. With 2 bases clipped from V and 6 bases from J, the junction kept 7 bases outside the gene matches. There are 15 residues in the CDR3.

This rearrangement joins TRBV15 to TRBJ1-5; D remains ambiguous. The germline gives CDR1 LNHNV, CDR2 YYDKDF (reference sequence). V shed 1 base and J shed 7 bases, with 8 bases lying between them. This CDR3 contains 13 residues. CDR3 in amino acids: CATSRAVGQPQHF. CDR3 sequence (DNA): TGTGCCACCAGCAGAGCCGTAGGGCAGCCCCAGCATTTT.

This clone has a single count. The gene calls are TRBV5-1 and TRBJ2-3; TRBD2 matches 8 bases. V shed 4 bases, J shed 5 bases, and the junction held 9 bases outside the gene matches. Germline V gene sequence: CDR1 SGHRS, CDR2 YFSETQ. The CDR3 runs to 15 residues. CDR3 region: CASSVTGRGEDTQYF. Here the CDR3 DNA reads TGCGCCAGCAGCGTGACCGGGAGGGGTGAAGATACGCAGTATTTT.

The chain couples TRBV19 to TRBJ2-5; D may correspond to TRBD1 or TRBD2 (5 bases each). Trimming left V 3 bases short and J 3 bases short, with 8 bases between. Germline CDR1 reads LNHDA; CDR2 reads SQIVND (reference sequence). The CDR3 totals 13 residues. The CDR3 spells CASSIWGKETQYF. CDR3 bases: TGTGCCAGTAGTATCTGGGGGAAAGAGACCCAGTACTTC.

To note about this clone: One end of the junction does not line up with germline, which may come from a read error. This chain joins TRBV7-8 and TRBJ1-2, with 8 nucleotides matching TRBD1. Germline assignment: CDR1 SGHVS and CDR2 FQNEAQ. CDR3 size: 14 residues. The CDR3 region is CASSLGQGMYDYTF. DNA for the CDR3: TGTGCCAGCAGCTTAGGACAGGGGATGTATGACTACACCTTC.

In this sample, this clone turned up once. CDR3 DNA sequence: TGTGCCAGCACCTCCGGGGGGGAAAAACTGTTTTTT. Protein: CASTSGGEKLFF. V is TRBV28 and J is TRBJ1-4; possibly TRBD1 for D (5 bases). The CDR3 contains 12 residues. The germline V gene has CDR1 MDHEN and CDR2 SYDVKM. V lost 7 bases and J 8 bases, leaving 11 bases between the germline ends.

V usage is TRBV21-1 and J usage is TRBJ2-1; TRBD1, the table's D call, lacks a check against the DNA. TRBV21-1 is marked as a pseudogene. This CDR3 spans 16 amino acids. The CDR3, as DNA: TGTGCCAGCACCCCACGGGCAGGGAAGGTGTTCCATGAGCAGTTCTTC. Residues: CASTPRAGKVFHEQFF.

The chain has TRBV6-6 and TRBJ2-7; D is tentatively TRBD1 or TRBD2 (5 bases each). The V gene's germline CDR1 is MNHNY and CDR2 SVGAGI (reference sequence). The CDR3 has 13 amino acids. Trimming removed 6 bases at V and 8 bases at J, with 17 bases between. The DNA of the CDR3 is TGTGCCAGCAGCCTCGGGACGTACGTCCAGCAGTACTTC. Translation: CASSLGTYVQQYF.

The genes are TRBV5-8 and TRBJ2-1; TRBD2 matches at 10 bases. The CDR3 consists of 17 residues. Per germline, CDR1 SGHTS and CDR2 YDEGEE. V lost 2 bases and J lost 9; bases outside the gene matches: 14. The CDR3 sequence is CASSFEAGGSPHSEQFF. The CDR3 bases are TGTGCCAGCAGCTTCGAAGCGGGAGGGTCTCCGCACAGTGAGCAGTTCTTC. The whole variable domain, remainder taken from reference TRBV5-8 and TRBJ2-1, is EAGVTQSPTHLIKTRGQQATLRCSPISGHTSVYWYQQALGLGLQFLLWYDEGEERNRGNFPPRFSGRQFPNYSSELNVNALELEDSALYLCASSFEAGGSPHSEQFFGPGTRLTVL.

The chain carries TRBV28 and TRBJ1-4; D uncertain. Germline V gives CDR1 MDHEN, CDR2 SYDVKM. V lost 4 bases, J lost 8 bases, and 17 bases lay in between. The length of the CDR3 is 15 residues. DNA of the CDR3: TGTGCCAGCAGTTCCCGACCCTCCCTAGGGGAAAAACTGTTTTTT. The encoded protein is CASSSRPSLGEKLFF.

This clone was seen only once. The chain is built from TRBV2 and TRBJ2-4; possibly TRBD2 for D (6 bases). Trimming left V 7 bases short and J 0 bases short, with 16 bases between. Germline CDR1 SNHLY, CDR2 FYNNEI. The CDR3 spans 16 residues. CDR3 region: CASTKEEGVAKNIQYF. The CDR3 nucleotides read TGTGCCAGCACGAAGGAGGAGGGAGTAGCCAAAAACATTCAGTACTTC.

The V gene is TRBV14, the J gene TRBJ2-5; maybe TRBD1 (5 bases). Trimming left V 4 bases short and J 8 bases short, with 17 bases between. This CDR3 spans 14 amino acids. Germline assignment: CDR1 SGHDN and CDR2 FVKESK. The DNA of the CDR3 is TGTGCCAGCAGCCGTCGACGGAGCCAGGGTACCCAGTACTTC. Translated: CASSRRRSQGTQYF.